This is a list of T cell receptor beta chains from one sample in a study of cytomegalovirus exposure and HLA in healthy donors. TCRdb's copy holds only in-frame clones and misses some; the assay was immunoSEQ multiplex PCR. The data hold about 140,000 clones, with around four fifths observed a single time. Sequencing used PBMCs. The receptors shown here come from a man aged 30 to 45 in good health and CMV-seronegative. The CDR3 runs from the conserved cysteine through the conserved F or W. A D gene is named only where the DNA matches it firmly. Only part of the rows carry a size: once, few, many, or a class if the clone is expanded.

>-|-|TRBJ2-2|TRBV4-2|15
TGTGCCAGCAGCCAAGTGACAGGAGCGACCGGGGAGCTGTTTTTT
CASSQVTGATGELFF
>TRBD2|-|TRBJ2-7|TRBV7-8|16
TGTGCCAGCAGCCGACAGACTAGCGGGAGGGCCAACGAGCAGTACTTC
CASSRQTSGRANEQYF
>TRBD1|-|TRBJ2-5|TRBV27|14
TGTGCCAGCAGGAAGACAGGGTACGGAGAGACCCAGTACTTC
CASRKTGYGETQYF
>TRBD2|-|TRBJ2-3|TRBV9|17
TGTGCCAGCAGCGTATCAGGACTAGCAGACCGCACAGATACGCAGTATTTT
CASSVSGLADRTDTQYF
>-|-|TRBJ2-1|TRBV6-5|16
TGTGCCAGCAGTTATGTTAGGGGTACCTCCTACATGGTGCAGTTCTTC
CASSYVRGTSYMVQFF
>-|-|TRBJ2-5|TRBV7-8|14
TGTGCCAGCAGCTTAATCCGGGTCCAAGAGACCCAGTACTTC
CASSLIRVQETQYF
>-|-|TRBJ1-1|TRBV7-6|14
TGTGCCAGCAGCTCTCAGGACAGCTACACTGAAGCTTTCTTT
CASSSQDSYTEAFF
>TRBD2|-|TRBJ2-1|TRBV28|16
TGTGCCAGCAGTACCTCCGGGACTAGCGGGAGTGATGAGCAGTTCTTC
CASSTSGTSGSDEQFF
>-|-|TRBJ2-2|TRBV12-2|17
TGTGCAAGTCGCCTCGCCGGGCAGGGCAGTACAACCGGGGAGCTGTTTTTT
CASRLAGQGSTTGELFF
>TRBD1|-|TRBJ2-2|TRBV5-6|15
TGTGCCAGCAGCACGGGACAGGGGGTGGCCGGGGAGCTGTTTTTT
CASSTGQGVAGELFF
>TRBD1|-|TRBJ2-1|TRBV29-1|13
TGCAGCCCTCGGACAGGGCAGGGAAATGAGCAGTTCTTC
CSPRTGQGNEQFF
>TRBD1|-|TRBJ1-2|TRBV5-6|12
TGTGCCAGCAGCTTTGGACAGGATGGCTACCCCTTC
CASSFGQDGYPF
>TRBD1|-|TRBJ2-5|TRBV20-1|11
TGCAGTGCTAGAGTTGGGACAGGGGTGTACTTC
CSARVGTGVYF
>-|-|TRBJ1-2|TRBV28|12
TGTGCCAGCGGCCGACAGAAATATGGCTACACCTTC
CASGRQKYGYTF
>TRBD2|-|TRBJ2-1|TRBV6-5|15
TGTGCCAGCAGTCCGACTAGCGGGGGGGCCCATGAGCAGTTCTTC
CASSPTSGGAHEQFF
>-|-|TRBJ2-7|TRBV21-1|20
TGTGCCAGCAACTTTTCCGGGACAGGGGGTCGATGTCATATCTCCTACGAGCAGTACTTC
CASNFSGTGGRCHISYEQYF
>TRBD1|-|TRBJ1-2|TRBV15|14
TGTGCCACCAGCAGAGATACGGACAGGGGACTCTTCTTCTTC
CATSRDTDRGLFFF
>-|-|TRBJ1-6|TRBV9|16
TGTGCCAGCAGCGTAGGAGGACAGCCCTATAATTCACCCCTCCACTTT
CASSVGGQPYNSPLHF
>-|few|TRBJ1-5|TRBV2|14
TGTGCCAGCGGAGTCGGGAATAGCAATCAGCCCCAGCATTTT
CASGVGNSNQPQHF
>-|-|TRBJ1-2|TRBV30|14
TGTGCCTGGAGTGTACTGGGCAGCTACTATGGCTACACCTTC
CAWSVLGSYYGYTF
>TRBD1|-|TRBJ1-2|TRBV4-1|15
TGCGCCAGCGCCGGAAATCCAGGGGGCAACTATGGCTACACCTTC
CASAGNPGGNYGYTF
>-|-|TRBJ1-1|TRBV10-1|13
TGCGCCAGCAGTGCCCCAGGGTCCACTGAAGCTTTCTTT
CASSAPGSTEAFF
>-|-|TRBJ2-2|TRBV6-1|15
TGTGCCAGCAGCAGACAGGTCCCGAACACCGGGGAGCTGTTTTTT
CASSRQVPNTGELFF
>-|-|TRBJ1-5|TRBV29-1|14
TGCAGCGTTGGTGAGGCAGCGGGAGATCAGCCCCAGCATTTT
CSVGEAAGDQPQHF
>-|-|TRBJ2-4|TRBV19|14
TGTGCCAGTAGTTCGGACACGGCCAAAAACATTCAGTACTTC
CASSSDTAKNIQYF
>TRBD1|-|TRBJ2-6|TRBV27|16
TGTGCCAGCAGTTCGGACAGGGGATCTGGGGCCAACGTCCTGACTTTC
CASSSDRGSGANVLTF
>TRBD2|few|TRBJ2-5|TRBV2|15
TGTGCCAGCAGTGGGGCGGGGGTCGGGCAAGAGACCCAGTACTTC
CASSGAGVGQETQYF
>-|few|TRBJ1-1|TRBV27|12
TGTGCCAGCTTCGGGGTGAACACTGAAGCTTTCTTT
CASFGVNTEAFF
>-|-|TRBJ2-6|TRBV18|18
TGTGCCAGCTCACCTTCGGATGGCTTACTAGCTGGGGCCAACGTCCTGACTTTC
CASSPSDGLLAGANVLTF
>TRBD1|-|TRBJ1-1|TRBV9|15
TGTGCCAGCAGCCCTCAGACAGGGACCAACACTGAAGCTTTCTTT
CASSPQTGTNTEAFF
>TRBD1|-|TRBJ2-7|TRBV27|17
TGTGCCAGCAGTATACAGGTGGGGACAGGCGCTTCCTACGAGCAGTACTTC
CASSIQVGTGASYEQYF
>-|-|TRBJ1-2|TRBV15|15
TGTGCCACCAGCAGTGAACAGGGAGGGGGCTATGGCTACACCTTC
CATSSEQGGGYGYTF